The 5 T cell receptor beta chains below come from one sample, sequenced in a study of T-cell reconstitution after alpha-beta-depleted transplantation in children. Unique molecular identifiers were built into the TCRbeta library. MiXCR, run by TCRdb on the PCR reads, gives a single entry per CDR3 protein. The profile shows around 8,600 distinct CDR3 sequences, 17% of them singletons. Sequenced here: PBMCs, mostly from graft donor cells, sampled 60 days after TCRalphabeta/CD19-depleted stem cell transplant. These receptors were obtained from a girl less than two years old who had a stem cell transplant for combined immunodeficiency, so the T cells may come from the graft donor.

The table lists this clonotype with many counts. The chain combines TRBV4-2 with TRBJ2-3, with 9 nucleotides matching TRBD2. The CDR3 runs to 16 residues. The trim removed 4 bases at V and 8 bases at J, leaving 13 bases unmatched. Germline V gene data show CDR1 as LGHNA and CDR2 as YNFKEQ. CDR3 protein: CASSPPGLAGGSTQYF. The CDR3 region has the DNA TGTGCCAGCAGCCCGCCGGGACTAGCCGGGGGCAGTACGCAGTATTTT.

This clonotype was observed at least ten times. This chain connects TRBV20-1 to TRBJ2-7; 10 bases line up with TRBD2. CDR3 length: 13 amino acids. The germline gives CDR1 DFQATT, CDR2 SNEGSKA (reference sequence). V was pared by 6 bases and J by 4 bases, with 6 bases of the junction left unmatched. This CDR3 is CSADSTSGYEQYF. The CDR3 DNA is TGCAGTGCCGATTCGACTAGCGGGTACGAGCAGTACTTC.

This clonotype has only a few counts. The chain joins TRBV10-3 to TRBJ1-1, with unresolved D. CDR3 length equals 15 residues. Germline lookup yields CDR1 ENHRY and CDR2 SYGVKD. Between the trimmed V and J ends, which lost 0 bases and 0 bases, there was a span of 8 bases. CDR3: CAISESLLLNTEAFF. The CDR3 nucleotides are TGTGCCATCAGTGAGTCACTACTTTTGAACACTGAAGCTTTCTTT.

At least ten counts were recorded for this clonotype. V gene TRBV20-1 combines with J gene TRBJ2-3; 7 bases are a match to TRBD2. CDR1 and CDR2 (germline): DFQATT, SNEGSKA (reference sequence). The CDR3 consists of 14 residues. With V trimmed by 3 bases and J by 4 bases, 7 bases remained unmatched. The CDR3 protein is CSASLREGPDTQYF. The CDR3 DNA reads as TGCAGTGCTAGTCTGAGGGAGGGCCCAGATACGCAGTATTTT.

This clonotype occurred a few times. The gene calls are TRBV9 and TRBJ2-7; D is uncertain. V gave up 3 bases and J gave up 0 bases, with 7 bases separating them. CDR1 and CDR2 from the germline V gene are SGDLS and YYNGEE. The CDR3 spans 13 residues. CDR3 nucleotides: TGTGCCAGCAGCGCTTCTTACTCCTACGAGCAGTACTTC. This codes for CASSASYSYEQYF. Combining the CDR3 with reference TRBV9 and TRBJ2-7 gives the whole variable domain DSGVTQTPKHLITATGQRVTLRCSPRSGDLSVYWYQQSLDQGLQFLIQYYNGEERAKGNILERFSAQQFPDLHSELNLSSLELGDSALYFCASSASYSYEQYFGPGTRLTVT.